This T cell receptor (beta chain) emerged from a study of vaccination and CD4 T cells after COVID-19. Study overall: The post-vaccine samples came a median around 72 days after dose two (range 14 to 241).

Cultured CD4+ T-cell DNA underwent Oncomine TCR Beta short-read sequencing. MiXCR was run by TCRdb on the PCR reads, yielding one entry per CDR3 protein. Of some 25,000 distinct CDR3 sequences in the sample, about three fifths were seen once. Remarks on this clonotype: No antigen is known for it.

V gave up 2 bases and J gave up 1 base, with 8 bases separating them. This CDR3 has 14 residues. Indicated treatment: approximately 10-day PBMC culture with coronavirus spike peptide pools or control peptides (ViraFEST assay). The chain uses TRBV12-3 or TRBV12-4 and TRBJ1-1; no clear D gene. This receptor was identified in a human donor who had recovered from COVID-19. Sequenced input: CD4+ T cells from blood, cultured in vitro. The DNA of the CDR3 is TGTGCCAGCAGTTTAACGGGCGGGAACACTGAAGCTTTCTTT. This codes for CASSLTGGNTEAFF.